One sample yielded the 3 T cell receptor beta chains listed below, sequenced in a study of T cell changes during pregnancy in multiple sclerosis. Profiling relied on immunoSEQ multiplex PCR, and the TCRdb table lists in-frame clones only, not all of them. The sample records about 72,000 clones, 91% being singletons. The sample was peripheral blood, taken in the third trimester of pregnancy. The receptors come from a female donor in good health, enrolled as a control in a pregnancy study.

This chain connects TRBV5-1 to TRBJ2-3; 10 nucleotides agree with TRBD2. Germline lookup yields CDR1 SGHRS and CDR2 YFSETQ. V was pared by 0 bases and J by 3 bases, with 1 base of the junction left unmatched. The CDR3 extends over 15 amino acids. The DNA of the CDR3 is TGCGCCAGCAGCTTGGTAGCGGGGGGAACAGATACGCAGTATTTT. Residues: CASSLVAGGTDTQYF.

This sequence joins TRBV5-1 and TRBJ1-1; D might be TRBD1 (5 bases). The germline V gene has CDR1 SGHRS and CDR2 YFSETQ. Trimming removed 4 bases from V and 5 bases from J, with 12 bases in between. The CDR3 covers 13 residues. The CDR3 region has the DNA TGCGCCAGCAGCGTTCTTAAGGGGACTGAAGCTTTCTTT. Translated: CASSVLKGTEAFF.

This chain connects TRBV7-9 to TRBJ1-2, with D maybe TRBD1 (6 bases). V dropped 1 base and J dropped 6 bases, with 15 bases sitting between them. The CDR3 spans 15 residues. From germline, CDR1 is SEHNR and CDR2 FQNEAQ (reference sequence). The CDR3 sequence is CASSLERTARDGYTF. Written as DNA, the CDR3 is TGTGCCAGCAGCTTAGAGAGGACAGCCCGGGATGGCTACACCTTC.